These T cell receptor beta chains were read from a single sample in a study of T cell responses to AZD1222 COVID-19 vaccine. Sequencing was performed with immunoSEQ multiplex PCR; in TCRdb, only in-frame clones are kept and a portion is missing. The sample records around 140,000 clones, 80% to 90% being singletons. Sequencing was performed on peripheral blood, taken on day 0 of AZD1222 vaccination. The receptors were gathered from an adult in good health. CDR3s include the opening cysteine and the closing phenylalanine or tryptophan. D genes are given only for firm matches. Not all rows give a size; the values are once, few, many and, for expanded clones, a class.

CDR3 length	clone size	J gene	V gene	D gene	CDR3 DNA	CDR3 protein
14	few	TRBJ2-7	TRBV19	TRBD2	TGTGCCAGTAGTATATTAGCGGGAGCCTACGAGCAGTACTTC	CASSILAGAYEQYF
13	few	TRBJ1-2	TRBV9	TRBD1	TGTGCCAGCAGCCCCGGGACAGGGTATGGCTACACCTTC	CASSPGTGYGYTF
15	.	TRBJ2-5	TRBV5-6	TRBD2	TGTGCCAGCAGCCAGAAGGGACTAGGACTGGAGACCCAGTACTTC	CASSQKGLGLETQYF
14	.	TRBJ1-2	TRBV5-4	TRBD1	TGTGCCAGCAGGATAACAGGGGGCGTCTATGGCTACACCTTC	CASRITGGVYGYTF
15	.	TRBJ1-5	TRBV30	.	TGTGCCTGGAGTTTAATGGAAGGCCCAAATCAGCCCCAGCATTTT	CAWSLMEGPNQPQHF
13	few	TRBJ2-3	TRBV19	TRBD1	TGTGCCAGTAGCACAGGGGTTACAGATACGCAGTATTTT	CASSTGVTDTQYF
19	.	TRBJ1-5	TRBV4-1	.	TGCGCCAGCAGCCAAGATAGGGGGGGTGAACAGGGAGGCTTTCAGCCCCAGCATTTT	CASSQDRGGEQGGFQPQHF
15	.	TRBJ2-4	TRBV27	.	TGTGCCAGCAGTCTCTGGGGCGGAGCCAAAAACATTCAGTACTTC	CASSLWGGAKNIQYF
16	.	TRBJ1-3	TRBV5-1	.	TGCGCCAGCAGCGACCCCCGGGGGGGATCCGGAAACACCATATATTTT	CASSDPRGGSGNTIYF
14	.	TRBJ2-2	TRBV19	TRBD2	TGTGCCAGTGCCCGTAGCGGGGTCACCGGGGAGCTGTTTTTT	CASARSGVTGELFF
14	.	TRBJ1-2	TRBV10-1	.	TGCGCCAGCAGTGATGGGACGGCTAACTATGGCTACACCTTC	CASSDGTANYGYTF
11	.	TRBJ1-2	TRBV19	.	TGTGCCAGTAGTACCAACATTGGCTACACCTTC	CASSTNIGYTF
15	.	TRBJ2-7	TRBV12-5	.	TGTGCTAGTGGTTTTGCAGGGTCCTCAGCCTACGAGCAGTACTTC	CASGFAGSSAYEQYF
16	.	TRBJ2-1	TRBV5-1	TRBD2	TGCGCCAGTAAACTTCTAGCGGGGGCCTCCTACAATGAGCAGTTCTTC	CASKLLAGASYNEQFF
14	.	TRBJ2-3	TRBV10-3	TRBD2	TGTGCCATCAGTGACAGCGGGAGTGTAGATACGCAGTATTTT	CAISDSGSVDTQYF
13	.	TRBJ2-2	TRBV6-4	.	TGTGCCAGCAGTGACGTTGGGTCCGGGGAGCTGTTTTTT	CASSDVGSGELFF
12	.	TRBJ2-7	TRBV10-3	.	TGTGCCGCGACAGGTTCCTCCTACGAGCAGTACTTC	CAATGSSYEQYF
19	.	TRBJ1-5	TRBV7-9	TRBD1	TGTGCCAGCAGCTTAAGGAGGGACAGGGGTAGTGTTGACGATCAGCCCCAGCATTTT	CASSLRRDRGSVDDQPQHF
15	.	TRBJ1-1	TRBV29-1	.	TGCAGCGTAGCCCGCTGGGGAGGGGGAAACACTGAAGCTTTCTTT	CSVARWGGGNTEAFF
13	.	TRBJ1-2	TRBV9	TRBD1	TGTGCCAGCAGGTCGGACAGGGTCCAGGGCTACACCTTC	CASRSDRVQGYTF
16	.	TRBJ1-1	TRBV4-1	.	TGCGCCAGCAGCCCGATAGGGAGGGTGATGAACACTGAAGCTTTCTTT	CASSPIGRVMNTEAFF
14	.	TRBJ2-5	TRBV7-2	.	TGTGCAACCAGACGAGAAACGGGGAAAGAGACCCAGTACTTC	CATRRETGKETQYF
17	.	TRBJ1-5	TRBV19	.	TGTGCCAGTATTCCCGGGACACCTTCCCGCGGCAATCAGCCCCAGCATTTT	CASIPGTPSRGNQPQHF
15	.	TRBJ2-3	TRBV9	TRBD2	TGTGCCAGCAGCCCAACTAGCGGACACACAGATACGCAGTATTTT	CASSPTSGHTDTQYF
15	once	TRBJ1-5	TRBV11-2	.	TGTGCCAGCAGCTTAGAGGGGCGCGGGGGTCAGCCCCAGCATTTT	CASSLEGRGGQPQHF
17	.	TRBJ1-6	TRBV19	.	TGTGCCAGTGGGGACAAGGGCTTAGGGTCCTATAATTCACCCCTCCACTTT	CASGDKGLGSYNSPLHF
17	.	TRBJ1-1	TRBV18	.	TGTGCCAGCTCACCACGGTGGGGGCCAGGGCAGAACACTGAAGCTTTCTTT	CASSPRWGPGQNTEAFF
16	.	TRBJ2-1	TRBV11-2	TRBD2	TGTGCCAGCAGCGAGTTAGCGGGAGGGTGGGCCAATGAGCAGTTCTTC	CASSELAGGWANEQFF
13	.	TRBJ2-3	TRBV7-2	.	TGTGCCAGCAGCAGGGGGCGGGGAGATACGCAGTATTTT	CASSRGRGDTQYF
16	.	TRBJ2-1	TRBV7-2	TRBD2	TGTGCCAGCAGCCCAGAGGGACTAGCGGGCTACAATGAGCAGTTCTTC	CASSPEGLAGYNEQFF
18	.	TRBJ2-3	TRBV29-1	TRBD2	TGCAGCGTTGAAGATCCTCTCTTAGCGGGAGTAACGACAGATACGCAGTATTTT	CSVEDPLLAGVTTDTQYF
13	.	TRBJ1-1	TRBV18	.	TGTGCCAGCTCACCACCCTTTTACACTGAAGCTTTCTTT	CASSPPFYTEAFF
16	.	TRBJ1-2	TRBV7-8	TRBD1	TGTGCCAGCAGCCCCCAGGGACAGGGGCTCTCAGGCGGCTACACCTTC	CASSPQGQGLSGGYTF
15	.	TRBJ1-1	TRBV6-6	.	TGTGCCAGCAGTTACGCACAGGGAGGGAACACTGAAGCTTTCTTT	CASSYAQGGNTEAFF
15	.	TRBJ2-3	TRBV4-2	.	TGTGCCAGCAGCAATAGCGGAGCAGCCACAGATACGCAGTATTTT	CASSNSGAATDTQYF
13	.	TRBJ1-5	TRBV12-3/TRBV12-4	.	TGTGCCAGCAGTTTAAACACCAATCAGCCCCAGCATTTT	CASSLNTNQPQHF
17	.	TRBJ1-1	TRBV7-6	TRBD1	TGTGCCAGCAGCTTGGGGGTTATGGACAGGTTGAACACTGAAGCTTTCTTT	CASSLGVMDRLNTEAFF
14	.	TRBJ2-7	TRBV10-3	TRBD1	TGTGCCATCAGTGGACCGGGACAGGGTTTACGGCAGTACTTC	CAISGPGQGLRQYF
12	.	TRBJ1-2	TRBV6-5	TRBD1	TGTGCCAGCGGACGGGACAGCCATGGCTACACCTTC	CASGRDSHGYTF
16	.	TRBJ1-2	TRBV5-1	.	TGCGCCAGCAGCTTGGGGCTGGGTGCCCTAGACTATGGCTACACCTTC	CASSLGLGALDYGYTF
15	.	TRBJ1-3	TRBV3-1/TRBV3-2	.	TGTGCCAGCAGTCCCCGAGGCTACTCTGGAAACACCATATATTTT	CASSPRGYSGNTIYF
19	.	TRBJ2-3	TRBV4-2	TRBD2	TGTGCCAGCAGCGGAGGATCTGGGACTAGCGGAACTAGCACAGATACGCAGTATTTT	CASSGGSGTSGTSTDTQYF
13	.	TRBJ1-1	TRBV10-2	.	TGCGCCAGCAGCCTTACCGGGAACACTGAAGCTTTCTTT	CASSLTGNTEAFF
20	.	TRBJ2-3	TRBV4-1	TRBD2	TGCGCCAGCAGCCAAGATGCTGTGGGACTAGCGGGGGGGCCTAAAGATACGCAGTATTTT	CASSQDAVGLAGGPKDTQYF
19	once	TRBJ2-1	TRBV7-6	TRBD2	TGTGCCAGCAGCTTAGAATCCACTAGCGGGAACCCCCCCTACAATGAGCAGTTCTTC	CASSLESTSGNPPYNEQFF
14	.	TRBJ2-2	TRBV6-5	TRBD1	TGTGCCAGCAGCAGGACAGGGACCACCGGGGAGCTGTTTTTT	CASSRTGTTGELFF
18	.	TRBJ2-5	TRBV3-1/TRBV3-2	TRBD2	TGTGCCAGCAGCCCGTTCAGGACTAGCGGGGGTTCCCAAGAGACCCAGTACTTC	CASSPFRTSGGSQETQYF
15	.	TRBJ1-4	TRBV5-1	TRBD1	TGCGCCAGCAGCAGTGGACAGGGGGCGGTTGAAAAACTGTTTTTT	CASSSGQGAVEKLFF
11	.	TRBJ2-7	TRBV19	.	TGTGCCAGTAGTTGGGGCTACGAGCAGTACTTC	CASSWGYEQYF
15	few	TRBJ2-7	TRBV4-2	TRBD2	TGTGCCAGCAGCCCCGGGCTAGCGGAAACCTACGAGCAGTACTTC	CASSPGLAETYEQYF
17	.	TRBJ2-6	TRBV19	.	TGTGCCAGTATGGGTCGGACGGAGCAAGTCGGGGCCAACGTCCTGACTTTC	CASMGRTEQVGANVLTF
16	.	TRBJ2-1	TRBV3-1/TRBV3-2	TRBD2	TGTGCCAGCAGTGATACCGGGACTAGCGGTTTCAATGAGCAGTTCTTC	CASSDTGTSGFNEQFF
15	.	TRBJ1-1	TRBV5-1	.	TGCGCCAGCAGCCCAAGGGGGGGGACGGACACTGAAGCTTTCTTT	CASSPRGGTDTEAFF
15	.	TRBJ1-5	TRBV3-1/TRBV3-2	.	TGTGCCAGCAGCAACGGGGCAGATAGCAATCAGCCCCAGCATTTT	CASSNGADSNQPQHF